This paragraph covers one TCR beta chain sequence. Its antigen is currently unknown. The sample originates from a study of graft-versus-host responses after intestinal transplantation. Study-wide background: The study gave all recipients anti-thymocyte globulin induction, then tacrolimus and steroids for 2 to 3 years.

Clones were sequenced by immunoSEQ multiplex PCR, and TCRdb holds only the in-frame ones, with some missing. Here the sample spans tens of thousands of clones, 90% to 95% being singletons. General study findings and limits: Elevated graft-versus-host to host-versus-graft clonal ratios in allografts were recorded for patients with graft-donor T cell macrochimerism. Ileal or blood samples showed some GvH clones first, and such clones were also found in recipient marrow.

Germline CDR1 MDHEN, CDR2 SYDVKM. J was trimmed by 4 bases and V by 3 bases; bases with no gene match: 1. This CDR3 has 15 residues. The V call is TRBV28, the J call TRBJ2-3, with 13 bases lining up with TRBD2. Sequencing used unstimulated CD8+ T cells sorted from spleen or lymph node cells, obtained before intestinal transplant. This TCR came from a human donor who received an intestinal transplant. CDR3 sequence reads: CASSFGLAGADTQYF. DNA for the CDR3: TGTGCCAGCAGTTTCGGACTAGCGGGAGCAGATACGCAGTATTTT.